This is a list of T cell receptor beta chains from one sample in a study of response to subunit inactivated influenza vaccine. TCRdb itself ran the RT-PCR reads through MiXCR, one entry per CDR3 protein. Of about 780,000 distinct CDR3 sequences in the sample, approximately 18% are singletons; the top ten hold roughly a tenth. The specimen was PBMCs from blood, collected 4 to 6 days after vaccination. Source of these receptors: a man in his forties or fifties who received an inactivated influenza vaccine. The CDR3 runs from the conserved cysteine through the conserved F or W. D genes are given only for firm matches. Clone sizes are given selectively: once, few, many, or a class where the clone is expanded.

cdr3_nt: TGCAGTGCTATCCACAGGGGGCAGTCGGCTTTCTTT
cdr3_aa: CSAIHRGQSAFF
d_call: TRBD1
j_call: TRBJ1-1
cdr3_length: 12
clone_size: NA
v_call: TRBV20-1

cdr3_nt: TGTGCCAGCTCCCCCGGAGGGGGGGGCGGGGAGCTGTTTTTT
cdr3_aa: CASSPGGGGGELFF
d_call: NA
j_call: TRBJ2-2
cdr3_length: 14
clone_size: NA
v_call: TRBV12-3/TRBV12-4

cdr3_nt: TGTGCCAGCAGTTCCCTGGGGACAGGGAACACCGGGGAGCTGTTTTTT
cdr3_aa: CASSSLGTGNTGELFF
d_call: TRBD1
j_call: TRBJ2-2
cdr3_length: 16
clone_size: NA
v_call: TRBV28

cdr3_nt: TGTGCCAGCAGCTGGGGACAGGGTTCAATGAGGGGGGCCAACGTCCTGACTTTC
cdr3_aa: CASSWGQGSMRGANVLTF
d_call: TRBD1
j_call: TRBJ2-6
cdr3_length: 18
clone_size: once
v_call: TRBV5-4

cdr3_nt: TGTGCCAGCAGCCCTAGCGGGGGCCTTGTTTACAATGAGCAGTTCTTC
cdr3_aa: CASSPSGGLVYNEQFF
d_call: TRBD2
j_call: TRBJ2-1
cdr3_length: 16
clone_size: many
v_call: TRBV12-3/TRBV12-4

cdr3_nt: TGTGCCAGCAGCTTAGGGGCTAGCGGGACTAAAGAGACCCAGTACTTC
cdr3_aa: CASSLGASGTKETQYF
d_call: TRBD2
j_call: TRBJ2-5
cdr3_length: 16
clone_size: few
v_call: TRBV7-8

cdr3_nt: TGTGCCAGCAGTTTTGGGACAAGTCACACCGGGGAGCTGTTTTTT
cdr3_aa: CASSFGTSHTGELFF
d_call: NA
j_call: TRBJ2-2
cdr3_length: 15
clone_size: NA
v_call: TRBV12-3/TRBV12-4

cdr3_nt: TGCAGTGCTAGTTCTCTCGGGACTAGCGGGACCCACGAGCAGTACTTC
cdr3_aa: CSASSLGTSGTHEQYF
d_call: TRBD2
j_call: TRBJ2-7
cdr3_length: 16
clone_size: few
v_call: TRBV20-1

cdr3_nt: TGTGCCAGTACACCCGGCCTCAGAGACGGAGAGACCCAGTACTTC
cdr3_aa: CASTPGLRDGETQYF
d_call: NA
j_call: TRBJ2-5
cdr3_length: 15
clone_size: NA
v_call: TRBV19

cdr3_nt: TGTGCCAGCAGCTTAGGTGGGGGGACCTATGGCTACACCTTC
cdr3_aa: CASSLGGGTYGYTF
d_call: NA
j_call: TRBJ1-2
cdr3_length: 14
clone_size: NA
v_call: TRBV7-9

cdr3_nt: TGTGCCAGCAGCTTGGGGTCCGAGGGCGACACCGGGGAGCTGTTTTTT
cdr3_aa: CASSLGSEGDTGELFF
d_call: NA
j_call: TRBJ2-2
cdr3_length: 16
clone_size: NA
v_call: TRBV5-4

cdr3_nt: TGTGCCAGCAGTTACTCGTCCCTCAGACAGGGTTATGATGAGCAGTTCTTC
cdr3_aa: CASSYSSLRQGYDEQFF
d_call: TRBD1
j_call: TRBJ2-1
cdr3_length: 17
clone_size: few
v_call: TRBV6-5

cdr3_nt: TGTGCCAGCAGCTTAAAGTCGGCGGGGGGGCCTTGGGAGACCCAGTACTTC
cdr3_aa: CASSLKSAGGPWETQYF
d_call: TRBD2
j_call: TRBJ2-5
cdr3_length: 17
clone_size: few
v_call: TRBV7-2

cdr3_nt: TGTGCCAGTGACGTCCCGGCGAACACTGAAGCTTTCTTT
cdr3_aa: CASDVPANTEAFF
d_call: NA
j_call: TRBJ1-1
cdr3_length: 13
clone_size: few
v_call: TRBV7-9

cdr3_nt: TGCGCCAGCAGTGCCGGGCGGGAGAGGGGCACAGATACGCAGTATTTT
cdr3_aa: CASSAGRERGTDTQYF
d_call: TRBD2
j_call: TRBJ2-3
cdr3_length: 16
clone_size: NA
v_call: TRBV10-2

cdr3_nt: TGTGCCACCAGTGATTATGAGGGAGACGAGCAGTACTTC
cdr3_aa: CATSDYEGDEQYF
d_call: NA
j_call: TRBJ2-7
cdr3_length: 13
clone_size: once
v_call: TRBV24-1

cdr3_nt: TGTGCCACCAGTGATCCAAGGCTAGTCTCCTACAATGAGCAGTTCTTC
cdr3_aa: CATSDPRLVSYNEQFF
d_call: NA
j_call: TRBJ2-1
cdr3_length: 16
clone_size: NA
v_call: TRBV24-1

cdr3_nt: TGTGCCAGCACTCCGGGCGTCAGAGCTTTCTTT
cdr3_aa: CASTPGVRAFF
d_call: NA
j_call: TRBJ1-1
cdr3_length: 11
clone_size: once
v_call: TRBV12-3/TRBV12-4

cdr3_nt: TGTGCCAGCAGCTTAGAGACAGGGGGCGATGGCTACACCTTC
cdr3_aa: CASSLETGGDGYTF
d_call: TRBD1
j_call: TRBJ1-2
cdr3_length: 14
clone_size: few
v_call: TRBV11-2

cdr3_nt: TGCGCCAGCAGCTTGGTACCCTACGAGCAGTACTTC
cdr3_aa: CASSLVPYEQYF
d_call: NA
j_call: TRBJ2-7
cdr3_length: 12
clone_size: many
v_call: TRBV5-1

cdr3_nt: TGCGCCAGCAGTCCTAGCGTCGGGGATACGCAGTATTTT
cdr3_aa: CASSPSVGDTQYF
d_call: NA
j_call: TRBJ2-3
cdr3_length: 13
clone_size: few
v_call: TRBV5-1

cdr3_nt: TGTGCCAGCAGCATGACAGGACTATCCTACGAGCAGTACTTC
cdr3_aa: CASSMTGLSYEQYF
d_call: NA
j_call: TRBJ2-7
cdr3_length: 14
clone_size: NA
v_call: TRBV5-6